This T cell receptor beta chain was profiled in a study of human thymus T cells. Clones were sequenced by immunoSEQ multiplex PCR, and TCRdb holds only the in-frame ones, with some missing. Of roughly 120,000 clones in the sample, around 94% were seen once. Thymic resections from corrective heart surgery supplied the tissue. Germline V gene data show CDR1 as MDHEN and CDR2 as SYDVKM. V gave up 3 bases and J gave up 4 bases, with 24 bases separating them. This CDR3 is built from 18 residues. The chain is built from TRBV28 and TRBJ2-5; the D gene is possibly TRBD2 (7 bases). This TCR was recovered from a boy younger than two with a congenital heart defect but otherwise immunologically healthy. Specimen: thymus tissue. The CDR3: CASSFHSEAYREGETQYF. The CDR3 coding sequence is TGTGCCAGCAGTTTCCATTCCGAGGCCTACAGGGAGGGAGAGACCCAGTACTTC.